This T cell receptor (beta chain) was captured by sequencing in a study of beta chain features in type 1 diabetes. Expressed TCRB transcripts were sequenced because the entire RNA isolate underwent reverse transcription. Clones were sequenced by immunoSEQ multiplex PCR, and TCRdb holds only the in-frame ones, with some missing. The data contain more than 550,000 clones, about an eighth of them seen just once; the ten biggest clones take up 0.03% to 0.045%. Study-wide points: Patients with Type 1 diabetes showed moderately but significantly shorter TCRB CDR3s in all four CD4+ subsets.

To note about this clone: Antigen unknown.

The CDR3 contains 14 residues. V lost 0 bases and J lost 7, with 9 bases in between. Per germline, CDR1 SGHTA and CDR2 FQGNSA. The V and J genes are TRBV7-2 and TRBJ1-4; D is undetermined. The clonotype originates from a man aged 18-30 years with type 1 diabetes. The specimen was naive CD4+ T cells from blood. The CDR3: CASSLAQEGEKLFF. For the CDR3, the DNA is TGTGCCAGCAGCTTAGCGCAGGAAGGTGAAAAACTGTTTTTT.